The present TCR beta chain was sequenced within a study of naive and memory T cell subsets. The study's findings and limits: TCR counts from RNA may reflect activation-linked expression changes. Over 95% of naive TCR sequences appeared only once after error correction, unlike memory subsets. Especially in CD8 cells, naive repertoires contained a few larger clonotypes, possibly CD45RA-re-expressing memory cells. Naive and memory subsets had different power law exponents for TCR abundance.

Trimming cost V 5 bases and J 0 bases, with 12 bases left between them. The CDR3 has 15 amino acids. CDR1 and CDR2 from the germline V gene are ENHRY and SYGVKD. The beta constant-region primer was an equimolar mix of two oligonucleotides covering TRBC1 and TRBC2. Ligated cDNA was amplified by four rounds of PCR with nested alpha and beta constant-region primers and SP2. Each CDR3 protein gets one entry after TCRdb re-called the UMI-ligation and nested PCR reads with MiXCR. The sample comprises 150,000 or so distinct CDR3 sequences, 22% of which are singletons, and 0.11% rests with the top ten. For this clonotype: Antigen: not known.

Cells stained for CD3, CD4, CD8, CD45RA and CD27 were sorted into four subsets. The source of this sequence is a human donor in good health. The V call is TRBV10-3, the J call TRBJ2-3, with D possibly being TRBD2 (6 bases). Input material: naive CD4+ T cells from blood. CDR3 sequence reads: CAISMSRGSTDTQYF. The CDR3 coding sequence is TGTGCCATCAGTATGTCCCGGGGGAGCACAGATACGCAGTATTTT.